A single sample is the source of the 14 T cell receptor beta chains below, sequenced in a study of blood T cell repertoires in COVID-19. Profiling relied on immunoSEQ multiplex PCR, and the TCRdb table lists in-frame clones only, not all of them. The sample includes 200,000 to 250,000 clones, approximately 86% of them seen just once. The sequenced material came from peripheral blood. The receptors were gathered from an elderly woman with acute or convalescent COVID-19.

The V gene is TRBV5-6, the J gene TRBJ1-1, with TRBD1 identical over 8 bases. The V gene's germline CDR1 is SGHDT and CDR2 YYEEEE. J was trimmed by 4 bases and V by 5 bases; bases with no gene match: 4. This CDR3 is 13 amino acids long. The CDR3 DNA follows: TGTGCCAGCAGTCTAACAGGGGGCACTGAAGCTTTCTTT. Amino acid sequence: CASSLTGGTEAFF.

The genes are TRBV19 and TRBJ1-1; D is perhaps TRBD1 (5 bases). The CDR3 contains 15 residues. The ends were cut back, 1 base at V and 4 bases at J, with 13 bases in the middle. Germline V gives CDR1 LNHDA, CDR2 SQIVND (reference sequence). CDR3 DNA: TGTGCCAGTAGTATAGCGGGGGACTTGGCCACTGAAGCTTTCTTT. Its translation: CASSIAGDLATEAFF.

This clone showed up just a few times. The genes are TRBV2 and TRBJ2-1; no firm D call. CDR3 size: 15 residues. Germline V gene lookup returns CDR1 SNHLY and CDR2 FYNNEI. Trimming stripped 7 bases from V and 5 bases from J, with 18 bases between. The CDR3 spells CASIPLAGPNNEQFF. In DNA, the CDR3 is TGTGCCAGCATCCCCCTTGCAGGCCCAAACAATGAGCAGTTCTTC.

A note on this clone: One end of the junction fails to match germline, which may point to a read error. The rearrangement joins TRBV3-1 (or the pseudogene TRBV3-2) to TRBJ2-2, with 10 bases matching TRBD1. This CDR3 spans 16 amino acids. The germline V gene has CDR1 LGHDT and CDR2 YNNKEL (reference sequence). CDR3 DNA: TGTGCCAGCAGCCAAGGGGGACAGGGGAACGCCGGGGAGCTGTTTTTT. Translation: CASSQGGQGNAGELFF.

The chain uses TRBV3-1 (or the pseudogene TRBV3-2) and TRBJ2-7; 7 bases are a match to TRBD1. The J segment lost 5 bases and the V segment lost 4 bases, leaving 17 bases of the junction unmatched. The germline gives CDR1 LGHDT, CDR2 YNNKEL (reference sequence). This CDR3 is 17 amino acids long. In DNA form, the CDR3 reads TGTGCCAGCAGCCGAACCCTCGTGGTGACAGGGAAGAACGAGCAGTACTTC. Translation gives CASSRTLVVTGKNEQYF.

The sample holds one count of this clone. The chain is built from TRBV3-1 (or the pseudogene TRBV3-2) and TRBJ1-2; D perhaps matches TRBD1 (6 bases). The V end was cut by 3 bases, the J end by 8 bases, with 16 bases between. Germline V gene sequence: CDR1 LGHDT, CDR2 YNNKEL (reference sequence). This CDR3 region has 14 residues. DNA for the CDR3: TGTGCCAGCAGCCACCGGGACAAGGTCGGCGGCTACACCTTC. The encoded protein is CASSHRDKVGGYTF.

The rearrangement uses TRBV6-5 and TRBJ1-1; D is perhaps TRBD1 (5 bases). The germline V gene has CDR1 MNHEY and CDR2 SVGAGI. The length of the CDR3 is 13 residues. V lost 8 bases and J 1 base, leaving 11 bases between the germline ends. Written as DNA, the CDR3 is TGTGCCAGCCCTGGACACCCGAACACTGAAGCTTTCTTT. This codes for CASPGHPNTEAFF.

The chain employs TRBV7-2 and TRBJ2-5, with 7 nucleotides matching TRBD1. The CDR3 runs 14 residues. Germline CDR1 is SGHTA and CDR2 is FQGNSA. Trimming removed 7 bases from V and 4 bases from J; junction bases left unmatched: 9. CDR3 bases: TGTGCCAGCATCCAAACAGGGGCCGGAGAGACCCAGTACTTC. Amino acid sequence: CASIQTGAGETQYF.

This rearrangement joins TRBV7-2 to TRBJ2-7, with D possibly TRBD2 on 5 matching bases. The CDR3 totals 14 residues. V was pared by 4 bases and J by 5 bases, with 15 bases between. CDR1 SGHTA and CDR2 FQGNSA come from the germline V gene. The CDR3 DNA sequence: TGTGCCAGCAGCTCCCTCGCTAGCCGGCACGAGCAGTACTTC. It specifies CASSSLASRHEQYF.

The chain is built from TRBV5-6 and TRBJ1-5; perhaps TRBD1 as D (6 bases). Germline lookup yields CDR1 SGHDT and CDR2 YYEEEE. The CDR3 spans 15 residues. V shed 4 bases and J shed 3 bases, with 14 bases lying between them. In DNA form, the CDR3 reads TGTGCCAGCAGCCTAGGACAGTTTAACAATCAGCCCCAGCATTTT. Amino acids: CASSLGQFNNQPQHF.

The chain links TRBV6-5 to TRBJ2-1; 9 bases agree with TRBD1. J gave up 8 bases and V 6 bases, and 5 bases lay outside the gene matches. Per the germline V gene, CDR1 is MNHEY and CDR2 is SVGAGI. This CDR3 is 13 amino acids long. Here the CDR3 DNA reads TGTGCCAGCAGATCACAGGGGGCCGATGAGCAGTTCTTC. Its translation: CASRSQGADEQFF.

The chain employs TRBV19 and TRBJ1-1; no clear D. CDR1 is LNHDA, CDR2 SQIVND, per germline (reference sequence). The CDR3 length is 13 residues. The V end lost 7 bases, the J end lost 4 bases, and 13 bases lay between the germline ends. CDR3 sequence reads: CASIVTGSTEAFF. For the CDR3, the DNA is TGTGCCAGTATTGTGACGGGAAGCACTGAAGCTTTCTTT.

The genes are TRBV3-1 (or the pseudogene TRBV3-2) and TRBJ1-2, with TRBD1 identical over 8 bases. Germline V lookup: CDR1 LGHDT, CDR2 YNNKEL (reference sequence). V dropped 4 bases and J dropped 6; count of bases not matched to a gene: 4. This CDR3 is built from 13 residues. Here the CDR3 reads CASSPGQEDGYTF. Here the CDR3 DNA reads TGTGCCAGCAGCCCGGGACAGGAGGATGGCTACACCTTC.

This chain connects TRBV30 to TRBJ1-2; possibly TRBD1 for D (5 bases). The CDR3 loop spans 11 amino acids. Germline V CDR1 and CDR2: GTSNPN, SVGIG (reference sequence). Trimming pared 6 bases from V and 7 bases from J, leaving 12 bases between. The CDR3: CACRGGAGYTF. The CDR3 region has the DNA TGTGCCTGCCGCGGTGGGGCTGGCTACACCTTC.